These 26 T cell receptor beta chains originate from one sample sequenced in a study of T-cell memory formation after mild COVID-19. TCRdb independently ran MiXCR on the 5' RACE reads; one entry per CDR3 protein. The table has 200,000 to 300,000 distinct CDR3 sequences, 15% to 20% seen once. The sequencing sample was made of PBMCs or a T cell subset sorted from them (not recorded which). The receptors stem from a man aged 18 to 30 who had mild COVID-19 (a few samples of this study predate the infection). Cell type and time point are not known.

A few counts support this clonotype. The chain combines TRBV13 with TRBJ2-5, with D possibly TRBD1 on 6 matching bases. This CDR3 spans 16 amino acids. The V end was cut by 3 bases, the J end by 5 bases, with 19 bases between. Germline CDR1 is PRHDT and CDR2 is FYEKMQ (reference sequence). CDR3 protein: CASSFGRDTIRETQYF. The CDR3 DNA reads as TGTGCCAGCAGCTTCGGCCGGGACACTATAAGGGAGACCCAGTACTTC. Complete variable domain (other parts from reference TRBV13 and TRBJ2-5): AAGVIQSPRHLIKEKRETATLKCYPIPRHDTVYWYQQGPGQDPQFLISFYEKMQSDKGSIPDRFSAQQFSDYHSELNMSSLELGDSALYFCASSFGRDTIRETQYFGPGTRLLVL.

This clonotype was counted a few times. V and J are TRBV6-5 and TRBJ2-2; D may be TRBD2 (6 bases). The length of the CDR3 is 14 residues. The V end lost 6 bases, the J end lost 4 bases, and 12 bases lay between the germline ends. Germline CDR1 and CDR2: MNHEY and SVGAGI. The CDR3, as DNA: TGTGCCAGCAGCCGGCCAGCGGGCACCGGGGAGCTGTTTTTT. Translating it yields CASSRPAGTGELFF.

This clonotype was picked up a small number of times. The chain joins TRBV4-3 to TRBJ1-1; a possible D gene is TRBD1 (6 bases). The CDR3 totals 15 residues. V was trimmed by 4 bases and J by 6 bases, leaving 18 bases between them. From germline, CDR1 is LGHNA and CDR2 YSLEER. In DNA, the CDR3 is TGCGCCAGCAGCCTTACAGGGTCCACGCAGTCTGAAGCTTTCTTT. Translation: CASSLTGSTQSEAFF.

The chain uses TRBV7-9 and TRBJ1-1; perhaps TRBD1 as D (6 bases). Trimming cost V 7 bases and J 2 bases, with 17 bases left between them. Per the germline V gene, CDR1 is SEHNR and CDR2 is FQNEAQ (reference sequence). This CDR3 region has 15 residues. The CDR3 coding sequence is TGTGCCAGCATCCCAGGGGTTGGGTTAAACACTGAAGCTTTCTTT. Protein: CASIPGVGLNTEAFF. The variable domain in full, with the rest retrieved from reference TRBV7-9 and TRBJ1-1, is DTGVSQNPRHKITKRGQNVTFRCDPISEHNRLYWYRQTLGQGPEFLTYFQNEAQLEKSRLLSDRFSAERPKGSFSTLEIQRTEQGDSAMYLCASIPGVGLNTEAFFGQGTRLTVV.

This clonotype was picked up a small number of times. The chain combines TRBV11-3 with TRBJ2-3; 7 bases match TRBD2. Germline CDR1 and CDR2: SGHNT and YENEEA. The CDR3 is 15 residues long. Trimming took 5 bases from V and 4 from J; bases not matched to a gene: 9. CDR3 nucleotide sequence: TGTGCCAGCAGCCCCGGCAGCGGGGAGGCAGATACGCAGTATTTT. This sequence encodes CASSPGSGEADTQYF.

The chain uses TRBV18 and TRBJ2-3; 7 positions match TRBD2. The V gene end was trimmed by 3 bases and the J gene end by 0 bases; junction bases not matched to a gene: 3. The CDR3 sequence is 15 residues long. Germline V gives CDR1 KGHSH, CDR2 LQKENI. CDR3 region: CASSPTSQSTDTQYF. The CDR3 DNA sequence: TGTGCCAGCTCACCGACTAGCCAGAGCACAGATACGCAGTATTTT. Using reference TRBV18 and TRBJ2-3 for the parts outside the CDR3, the full variable domain is NAGVMQNPRHLVRRRGQEARLRCSPMKGHSHVYWYRQLPEEGLKFMVYLQKENIIDESGMPKERFSAEFPKEGPSILRIQQVVRGDSAAYFCASSPTSQSTDTQYFGPGTRLTVL.

In its sample, this clonotype was seen many times. This chain joins TRBV29-1 and TRBJ1-5; perhaps TRBD1 as D (5 bases). Germline CDR1 reads SQVTM; CDR2 reads ANQGSEA. Between the trimmed V and J ends, which lost 4 bases and 7 bases, there was a span of 14 bases. There are 13 residues in the CDR3. CDR3: CSVGEGRGQPQHF. The CDR3 DNA is TGCAGCGTTGGAGAAGGACGGGGCCAGCCCCAGCATTTT.

The V and J genes are TRBV6-5 and TRBJ1-2; possible D gene TRBD1, 6 bases. The ends were cut back, 5 bases at V and 3 bases at J, with 16 bases in the middle. The CDR3 sequence is 15 residues long. CDR1 MNHEY and CDR2 SVGAGI come from the germline V gene. CDR3 nucleotides: TGTGCCAGCAGTCGTTCCAATCAGGGGCACTATGGCTACACCTTC. It translates to CASSRSNQGHYGYTF.

This clonotype has a handful of counts. The rearrangement joins TRBV6-2 or TRBV6-3 to TRBJ2-1, with 8 bases matching TRBD2. The germline CDR1 and CDR2 sequences are MNHEY and SVGEGT. CDR3 size: 15 residues. V gave up 3 bases and J gave up 4 bases; unmatched junction bases: 5. CDR3 sequence (DNA): TGTGCCAGCAGTTATACGGGGGGGCCTTACAATGAGCAGTTCTTC. This gives the protein CASSYTGGPYNEQFF.

This clonotype was seen repeatedly, ten times or more. V usage is TRBV5-1 and J usage is TRBJ2-1, with D hard to call. There are 12 residues in the CDR3. CDR1 and CDR2 from the germline V gene are SGHRS and YFSETQ. V lost 5 bases, J lost 5 bases, and 8 bases lay in between. In DNA form, the CDR3 reads TGCGCCAGCAGTGTAGCAAACAATGAGCAGTTCTTC. Protein product: CASSVANNEQFF.

This clonotype has just a few counts. This chain uses TRBV25-1 with TRBJ1-2; TRBD1 aligns across 7 bases. Per the germline V gene, CDR1 is MGHDK and CDR2 is SYGVNS. J was trimmed by 3 bases and V by 8 bases; bases with no gene match: 3. The CDR3 runs to 12 residues. The CDR3 loop reads CASVQGDYGYTF. The CDR3 DNA follows: TGTGCCAGCGTTCAGGGGGACTATGGCTACACCTTC.

V is TRBV3-1 and J is TRBJ2-5, with 7 bases matching TRBD1. CDR1 and CDR2 (germline): LGHDT, YNNKEL (reference sequence). Losses at the gene ends were 0 bases for V and 4 bases for J; bases not matched to a gene: 5. The CDR3 totals 15 residues. CDR3 nucleotide sequence: TGTGCCAGCAGCCAAGAAAGGGGGCGCCGAGAGACCCAGTACTTC. Encoded protein: CASSQERGRRETQYF.

This clonotype was seen once. The genes are TRBV20-1 and TRBJ2-3, with 15 bases aligning to TRBD2. The germline CDR1 and CDR2 sequences are DFQATT and SNEGSKA (reference sequence). V dropped 2 bases and J dropped 0; count of bases not matched to a gene: 6. This CDR3 region has 18 residues. CDR3 in DNA: TGCAGTGCTAGACAAGGACTAGCGGGGGGGGCTAGCACAGATACGCAGTATTTT. This gives the protein CSARQGLAGGASTDTQYF.

This clonotype was counted many times. The chain employs TRBV5-5 and TRBJ1-5; D perhaps matches TRBD1 (5 bases). The CDR3 loop spans 14 amino acids. The V end was cut by 0 bases, the J end by 2 bases, with 6 bases between. CDR1 is SGHKS and CDR2 is YYEKEE in the germline V gene (reference sequence). The DNA of the CDR3 is TGTGCCAGCAGCTTGGGGGGGGGCAATCAGCCCCAGCATTTT. It is translated as CASSLGGGNQPQHF.

This chain joins TRBV25-1 and TRBJ2-2, with D tentatively TRBD1 or TRBD2 (5 bases each). The length of the CDR3 is 17 residues. The germline V gene encodes CDR1 MGHDK and CDR2 SYGVNS. Trimming took 2 bases from V and 0 from J, leaving 13 bases between them. CDR3 coding DNA: TGTGCCAGCAGTGAAGGGGAGACAGACGCGAACACCGGGGAGCTGTTTTTT. This encodes CASSEGETDANTGELFF. Variable domain in full (rest from reference TRBV25-1 and TRBJ2-2): EADIYQTPRYLVIGTGKKITLECSQTMGHDKMYWYQQDPGMELHLIHYSYGVNSTEKGDLSSESTVSRIRTEHFPLTLESARPSHTSQYLCASSEGETDANTGELFFGEGSRLTVL.

The sample holds a few counts of this clonotype. This chain connects TRBV6-5 to TRBJ2-7, with D possibly TRBD1 on 5 matching bases. Trimming shortened V by 5 bases and J by 8 bases, and 13 bases separated the two germline ends. Germline V lookup: CDR1 MNHEY, CDR2 SVGAGI. This CDR3 contains 12 residues. CDR3 bases: TGTGCCAGCAGTCTTATCGGACAAAAGCAGTACTTC. Its protein product is CASSLIGQKQYF.

The rearrangement uses TRBV20-1 and TRBJ2-3; 11 bases align to TRBD2. Germline assignment: CDR1 DFQATT and CDR2 SNEGSKA (reference sequence). J lost 5 bases, V lost 3 bases, and 7 bases had no gene match. This CDR3 contains 15 residues. CDR3 in DNA: TGCAGTGCTAGGGAATTAGCGGGGGGGAAAGATACGCAGTATTTT. Protein sequence: CSARELAGGKDTQYF.

By share, this clonotype counts as medium-sized. The chain is built from TRBV6-6 and TRBJ1-3; D ambiguous. The CDR3 is 11 residues long. Trimming shortened V by 6 bases and J by 4 bases, and 4 bases separated the two germline ends. Germline loops: CDR1 MNHNY, CDR2 SVGAGI (reference sequence). The CDR3 DNA reads as TGTGCCAGCAGGCCAGGAAACACCATATATTTT. Encoded protein: CASRPGNTIYF.

This clonotype was counted a few times. The CDR3 nucleotides read TGTGCCAGCAGCTTTCTGCTAGCGGTGACCCAAGAGACCCAGTACTTC. This sequence encodes CASSFLLAVTQETQYF. The chain recombines TRBV7-9 with TRBJ2-5; 7 positions match TRBD2. The germline V gene encodes CDR1 SEHNR and CDR2 FQNEAQ (reference sequence). Losses at the gene ends were 3 bases for V and 1 base for J; bases not matched to a gene: 8. The CDR3 extends over 16 amino acids.

This clonotype was seen a handful of times. V gene TRBV5-1 combines with J gene TRBJ2-1, with D perhaps matching TRBD2 (5 bases). Per the germline V gene, CDR1 is SGHRS and CDR2 is YFSETQ. With 0 bases removed from V and 2 bases from J, the gap between germline ends came to 12 bases. There are 16 residues in the CDR3. The CDR3 loop is CASSLAGLLAYNEQFF. The DNA of the CDR3 is TGCGCCAGCAGCTTGGCCGGACTCTTGGCCTACAATGAGCAGTTCTTC. Full variable domain (missing parts from reference TRBV5-1 and TRBJ2-1): KAGVTQTPRYLIKTRGQQVTLSCSPISGHRSVSWYQQTPGQGLQFLFEYFSETQRNKGNFPGRFSGRQFSNSRSEMNVSTLELGDSALYLCASSLAGLLAYNEQFFGPGTRLTVL.

V and J are TRBV6-2 or TRBV6-3 and TRBJ2-7, with D tentatively TRBD2 (6 bases). This CDR3 is 13 amino acids long. V was pared by 11 bases and J by 1 base, with 15 bases between. Germline CDR1 and CDR2: MNHEY and SVGEGT. The CDR3 loop reads CAAEGRSSYEQYF. CDR3 in DNA: TGTGCCGCGGAGGGACGGAGTTCCTACGAGCAGTACTTC.

This clonotype was detected a few times. V usage is TRBV7-8 and J usage is TRBJ1-2; 9 bases match TRBD1. Germline CDR1 is SGHVS and CDR2 is FQNEAQ. The CDR3 runs 15 residues. After removal of 4 bases from V and 6 bases from J, the junction contained 9 bases not matched to a gene. Here the CDR3 reads CASSSPGQGVHGYTF. CDR3 DNA: TGTGCCAGCAGCTCACCGGGACAGGGAGTTCATGGCTACACCTTC.

This chain links TRBV12-3 or TRBV12-4 with TRBJ1-2; TRBD1 might be the D (5 bases). The CDR3 length is 13 residues. Trimming took 5 bases from V and 5 from J, leaving 12 bases between them. The CDR3 coding sequence is TGTGCCAGCAGTGACCGGGGGAGTTATGGCTACACCTTC. Protein sequence: CASSDRGSYGYTF.

The rearrangement links TRBV4-1 to TRBJ1-2, with D possibly TRBD1 on 5 matching bases. The CDR3 runs 17 residues. Germline V lookup: CDR1 MGHRA, CDR2 YSYEKL. Trimming stripped 0 bases from V and 0 bases from J, with 14 bases between. Here the CDR3 reads CASSQDSGKVANYGYTF. The CDR3 nucleotides read TGCGCCAGCAGCCAAGATTCAGGGAAGGTCGCTAACTATGGCTACACCTTC.

This chain uses TRBV7-9 with TRBJ2-3; TRBD1 or TRBD2 may be the D gene (6 bases each). Germline CDR1 and CDR2: SEHNR and FQNEAQ (reference sequence). V was trimmed by 4 bases and J by 4 bases, leaving 15 bases between them. This CDR3 is built from 15 residues. CDR3 residues: CASSSSEGGPDTQYF. The CDR3, as DNA: TGTGCCAGCAGCTCCTCCGAGGGGGGTCCAGATACGCAGTATTTT.

This chain links TRBV6-6 with TRBJ1-5; TRBD1 agrees at 10 bases. Trimming took 6 bases from V and 6 from J; bases not matched to a gene: 5. CDR3 length: 14 residues. Germline V gene sequence: CDR1 MNHNY, CDR2 SVGAGI (reference sequence). The CDR3 loop reads CASSRGQGVQPQHF. The DNA for the CDR3 is TGTGCCAGCAGCCGCGGACAGGGGGTTCAGCCCCAGCATTTT.